This T cell receptor beta chain was found in a study of T cells after yellow fever vaccination. Findings and limits, study-wide: A faster peak, day 5 versus 15, was reached by the weaker secondary response. Bulk-population clonotypes that are abundant could appear as contaminants in FACS-sorted repertoires.

CDR3 size: 15 residues. Trimming took 0 bases from V and 5 from J; bases not matched to a gene: 4. Germline V gene lookup returns CDR1 LNHNV and CDR2 YYDKDF (reference sequence). This clonotype was seen at least ten times. The antigen is not known. TCR cDNA, made by 5'RACE template switching, carried an added universal primer site and UMIs. TCRdb redid the calling of the 5' RACE reads with MiXCR, one entry per CDR3 protein. This repertoire shows 100,000 to 150,000 distinct CDR3 sequences, around 7.4% found once; its top ten account for about 2.7%. The starting material was CD4+ T cells sorted from PBMCs, obtained roughly 10 days after the first yellow fever vaccination. This TCR was sampled from a man between 18 and 29 years old who received the YFV17D yellow fever vaccine. The rearrangement uses TRBV15 and TRBJ2-5; the match to TRBD1 covers 9 bases. The CDR3 sequence: CATSRDTGGWETQYF. CDR3 bases: TGTGCCACCAGCAGAGACACAGGGGGCTGGGAGACCCAGTACTTC.